This T cell receptor (beta chain) was retrieved from a study of blood T cells in healthy people across ages (dated by TCRdb to about 2015). As for the study more broadly: In model experiments, template switching captured about one uniquely barcoded TCR beta cDNA molecule for every two T cells. The donors were divided into four age groups: young (average approximately 15 years), middle-aged (roughly 42), aged (roughly 66) and long-lived (about 90). To track age-related changes in TCR beta repertoire diversity, the study relied on deep sequencing normalized with unique cDNA molecular identifiers. Two additional independent replicas of 1 million unique cDNA reads from the same blood draw were analyzed for two donors (one aged 18 to 29 and one aged 80 or older).

The paper as a whole reports these results and caveats: Observed TCR beta diversity correlated strongly with the percentage of naive T cells measured by flow cytometry. Observed TCR beta diversity per million T cells fell roughly linearly with age, and a significant reduction was already apparent by age around 39. Because donor CMV infection status was unknown, age-related changes in expanded clonotypes were potentially confounded. Because profiling used bulk unsorted PBMCs, naive and antigen-experienced compartments could not be compared conclusively. Compared with the aged group, the long-lived group had more naive CD4+ T cells, fewer expanded clones and increased TCR diversity, a pattern suggesting age selection. Estimates of total diversity based on one million sequenced T cells were regarded as lower bounds and as underestimates.

Systemically healthy Caucasian individuals from Russia, 35 to 50 in total and aged about 6 to 95 years, were included as donors. Approximately 10 milliliters of peripheral blood were collected from each donor into EDTA-treated Vacutainer tubes. Ficoll-Paque density-gradient centrifugation was used to isolate PBMCs, with at least 7 million per sample. Total RNA, at least 6 micrograms per sample, was extracted from PBMCs with Trizol reagent. For every donor, flow cytometry on a PBMC aliquot measured the percentage of naive CD45RAhigh/CD27high T cells. About this clonotype itself: The specificity of this receptor is unknown. Within one base of it there is no much larger clone, and no base qualities were kept.

The V end gives up 1 base and the J end 1 base, leaving 4 bases in the junction not matched to a gene. The CDR3 spans 16 residues, from the cysteine through the phenylalanine. Left in the record is the CDR3 DNA by itself, 48 bases read in frame from the first base. In the germline V gene, CDR1 corresponds to SGHTA and CDR2 to FQGNSA. The library came from 5' RACE. The data were produced on an Illumina HiSeq 2500. The second PCR ran for roughly 7 to 11 cycles and used a J-beta primer mix along with a sample-barcoded 5' primer. Each TCR beta cDNA molecule received a unique molecular identifier from a template-switch 5' adaptor carrying 12 random nucleotides. Each sample yielded at least 2.5 million CDR3-containing paired-end reads. First-strand cDNA was synthesized from all RNA with the Mint cDNA synthesis kit, primed by a TRBC-specific oligonucleotide. After uracil-DNA glycosylase treatment, a first 18-cycle PCR used universal primers M1SS and BC2_uni_R on all cDNA. The original pipeline was this. Normalization of each sample was performed by random selection of 1 million high-quality reads, each carrying a distinct molecular identifier. Reads with shared molecular identifiers were discarded instead of being binned into consensus sequences. MiTCR, set to a Q25 quality threshold and the strictest error-elimination algorithm, was used for CDR3 identification, clonotype clustering and error correction. A nonparametric unseen species model using Euler transformation provided a lower-bound estimate of total TCR beta diversity. TCRdb cleaned the public reads at Q25 with fastp, built clones with MiXCR and kept in-frame beta chains. Each entry is one CDR3 protein sequence, shown with its most common DNA and genes. V and J calls and clone size were set by TCRdb, not the authors. The sample includes approximately 900,000 distinct CDR3 sequences, with about 28% observed a single time. Roughly 10% of the sample lies in the top ten.

These data were also filed under a second study, of T cells of mothers and their children. According to the second study: Donors were nine systemically healthy Caucasian individuals: three mothers and their six children. cDNA synthesis used all of the extracted RNA, with around 1.6 ug of RNA in each 15 ul reaction. In the second PCR, the M1S primer introduced both the sample barcodes and 2-4 random nucleotides. Over 8 million TCR beta CDR3 reads were obtained for each mother, and 2.5 million to 3 million reads were obtained for each child. TCR recombination output is similarly shaped by thymic selection in related and unrelated pairs, with a minor effect exerted by inherited differences. Normalized repertoire overlap in related mother-child pairs was always slightly higher than in unrelated mother-child pairs, but the difference was never significant. Persistent microchimeric T cell clones were not detected, at a sensitivity of 85 to 100 clones per million clonotypes. To look for features that set related mother-child pairs apart from unrelated individuals, the researchers ran deep NGS to compare the TCR beta repertoires of mothers and children. Mothers averaged roughly 36 +/- 4 years of age and children averaged approximately 12 +/- 4 years. After adapter ligation was performed with NEBNext reagents, the libraries were sequenced on an Illumina HiSeq 2000 with 100+100 nt paired-end reads. To avoid cross-contamination, the mother libraries and the child libraries were prepared a month apart and sequenced in separate runs. For each donor, somewhere between roughly 450,000 and 2,000,000 distinct TCR beta clonotypes were identified. Naive TCR beta clonotypes were estimated from low-frequency clonotypes matched to each donor's FACS-determined naive share, without sorting.

The V and J genes are TRBV7-2 and TRBJ1-1; 9 bases in the middle match TRBD1. Input material: blood. The sequence was obtained from a woman between 40 and 55 years old in good health. The DNA sequence is TGTGCCAGCAGCTTAGGACAGGGGGGGCCGAACACTGAAGCTTTCTTT. This sequence encodes CASSLGQGGPNTEAFF.